This T cell receptor (beta chain) was captured by sequencing in a study of PD-1 blockade in classical Hodgkin lymphoma. Each patient relapsed following autologous stem cell transplantation, and prior brentuximab vedotin exposure differed. Using immunoSEQ multiplex PCR, the repertoire was profiled, and TCRdb retains in-frame clones only, with some absent. The sample consists of some 90,000 clones, roughly 91% of them appearing once. For this clone: Its antigen is unknown.

Notes on the study in general: The repertoire differences lack a defined cause, possibly disease activity or prior therapy. Significantly greater TCR diversity emerged by C4D1 in CD4+ cells but not CD8+ cells. Lower baseline TCR diversity marked trial partial responders and progressors.

CDR3 length equals 15 residues. The germline CDR1 and CDR2 sequences are SGHAT and FQNNGV. V trimming: 5 bases; J trimming: 2 bases; junction bases outside the gene matches: 3. The genes are TRBV11-2 and TRBJ1-3; TRBD1 aligns across 10 bases. The receptor was derived from a human donor with classical Hodgkin lymphoma. The specimen was peripheral blood mononuclear cells (PBMCs), collected before the second cycle of nivolumab. The CDR3: CASSPGTGAGNTIYF. The DNA for the CDR3 is TGTGCCAGCAGCCCAGGGACAGGGGCTGGAAACACCATATATTTT. Combining the CDR3 with reference TRBV11-2 and TRBJ1-3 gives the whole variable domain EAGVAQSPRYKIIEKRQSVAFWCNPISGHATLYWYQQILGQGPKLLIQFQNNGVVDDSQLPKDRFSAERLKGVDSTLKIQPAKLEDSAVYLCASSPGTGAGNTIYFGEGSWLTVV.